This record concerns one T cell receptor beta chain sequence. The assay was immunoSEQ multiplex PCR, and TCRdb's table has in-frame clones only and misses some. The sample lists tens of thousands of clones; 65% to 85% were seen once. This entry comes from a study of early stage breast cancer tumors. At the level of the study: Seven to nine ER+/PR+/HER2- tumors were invasive ductal; four were invasive lobular.

The CDR3 totals 14 residues. Per the germline V gene, CDR1 is SGHTA and CDR2 is FQGNSA. The germline V and J ends were trimmed by 0 bases and 2 bases, with 8 bases remaining between them. J is TRBJ2-7 and V is TRBV7-2, with D perhaps TRBD1 (5 bases). The material sequenced was blood. The TCR was taken from a person between 55 and 69 years old with breast cancer. The CDR3 sequence: CASSLAGPTYEQYF. CDR3 bases: TGTGCCAGCAGCTTAGCGGGGCCCACCTACGAGCAGTACTTC.